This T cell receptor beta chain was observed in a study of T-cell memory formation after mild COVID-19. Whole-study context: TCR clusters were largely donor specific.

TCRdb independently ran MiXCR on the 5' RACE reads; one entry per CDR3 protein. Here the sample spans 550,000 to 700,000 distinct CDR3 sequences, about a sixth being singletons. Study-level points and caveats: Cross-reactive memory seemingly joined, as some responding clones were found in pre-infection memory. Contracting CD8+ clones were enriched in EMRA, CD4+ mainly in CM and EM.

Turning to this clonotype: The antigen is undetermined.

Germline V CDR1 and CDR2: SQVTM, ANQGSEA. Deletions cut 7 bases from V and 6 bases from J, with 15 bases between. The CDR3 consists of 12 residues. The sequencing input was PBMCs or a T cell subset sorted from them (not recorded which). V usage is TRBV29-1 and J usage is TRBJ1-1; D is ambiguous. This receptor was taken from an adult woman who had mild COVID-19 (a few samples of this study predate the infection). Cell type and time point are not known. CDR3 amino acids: CSARGSKAEAFF. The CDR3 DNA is TGCAGCGCCCGAGGGAGTAAGGCTGAAGCTTTCTTT.